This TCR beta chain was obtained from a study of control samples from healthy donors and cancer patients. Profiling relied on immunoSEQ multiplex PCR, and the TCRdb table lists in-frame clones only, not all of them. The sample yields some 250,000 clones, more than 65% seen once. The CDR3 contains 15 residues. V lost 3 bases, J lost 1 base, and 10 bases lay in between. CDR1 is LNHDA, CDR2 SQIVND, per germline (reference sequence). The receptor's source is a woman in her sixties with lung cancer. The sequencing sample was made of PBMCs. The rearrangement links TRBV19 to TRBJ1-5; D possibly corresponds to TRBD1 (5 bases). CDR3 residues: CASSIGAPSNQPQHF. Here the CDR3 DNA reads TGTGCCAGTAGTATCGGGGCTCCCAGCAATCAGCCCCAGCATTTT. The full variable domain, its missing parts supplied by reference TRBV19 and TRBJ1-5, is DGGITQSPKYLFRKEGQNVTLSCEQNLNHDAMYWYRQDPGQGLRLIYYSQIVNDFQKGDIAEGYSVSREKKESFPLTVTSAQKNPTAFYLCASSIGAPSNQPQHFGDGTRLSIL.